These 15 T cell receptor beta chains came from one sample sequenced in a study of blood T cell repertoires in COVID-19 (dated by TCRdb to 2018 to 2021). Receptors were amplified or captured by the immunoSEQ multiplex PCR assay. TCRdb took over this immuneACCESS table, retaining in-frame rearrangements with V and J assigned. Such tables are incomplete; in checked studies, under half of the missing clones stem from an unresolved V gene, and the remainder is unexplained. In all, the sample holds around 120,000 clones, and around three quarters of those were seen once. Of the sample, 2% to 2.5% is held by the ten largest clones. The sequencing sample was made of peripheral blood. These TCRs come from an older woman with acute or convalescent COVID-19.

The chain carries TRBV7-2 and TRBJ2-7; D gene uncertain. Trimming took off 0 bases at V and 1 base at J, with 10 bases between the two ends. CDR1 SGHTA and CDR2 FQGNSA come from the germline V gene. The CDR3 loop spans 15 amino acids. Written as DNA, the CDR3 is TGTGCCAGCAGCTTAGCGCCTTCTCTATCCTACGAGCAGTACTTC. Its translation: CASSLAPSLSYEQYF. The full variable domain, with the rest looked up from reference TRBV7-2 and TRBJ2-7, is GAGVSQSPSNKVTEKGKDVELRCDPISGHTALYWYRQSLGQGLEFLIYFQGNSAPDKSGLPSDRFSAERTGGSVSTLTIQRTQQEDSAVYLCASSLAPSLSYEQYFGPGTRLTVT.

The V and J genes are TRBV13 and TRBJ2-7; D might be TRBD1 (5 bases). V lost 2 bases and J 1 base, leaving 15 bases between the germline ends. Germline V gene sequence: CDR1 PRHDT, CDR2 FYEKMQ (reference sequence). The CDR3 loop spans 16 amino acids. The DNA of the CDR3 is TGTGCCAGCAGCTTAAGGCCTTCAGCAGGGTCCTACGAGCAGTACTTC. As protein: CASSLRPSAGSYEQYF.

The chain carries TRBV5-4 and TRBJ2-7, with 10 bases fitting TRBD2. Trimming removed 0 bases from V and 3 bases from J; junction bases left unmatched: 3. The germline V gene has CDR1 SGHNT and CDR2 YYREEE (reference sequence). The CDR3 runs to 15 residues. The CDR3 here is CASSLEWTSGYEQYF. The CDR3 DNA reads TGTGCCAGCAGCTTGGAATGGACTAGCGGCTACGAGCAGTACTTC.

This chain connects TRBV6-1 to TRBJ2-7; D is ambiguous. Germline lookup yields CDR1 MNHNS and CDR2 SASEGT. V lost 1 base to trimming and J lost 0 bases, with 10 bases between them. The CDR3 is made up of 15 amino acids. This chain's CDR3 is CASSEGAGNSYEQYF. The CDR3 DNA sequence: TGTGCCAGCAGTGAAGGGGCAGGAAACTCCTACGAGCAGTACTTC.

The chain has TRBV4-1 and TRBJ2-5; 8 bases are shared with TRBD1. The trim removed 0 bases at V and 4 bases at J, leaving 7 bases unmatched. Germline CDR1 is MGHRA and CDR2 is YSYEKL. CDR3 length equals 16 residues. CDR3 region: CASSQDPTGGRETQYF. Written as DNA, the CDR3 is TGCGCCAGCAGCCAAGATCCTACAGGGGGGCGAGAGACCCAGTACTTC.

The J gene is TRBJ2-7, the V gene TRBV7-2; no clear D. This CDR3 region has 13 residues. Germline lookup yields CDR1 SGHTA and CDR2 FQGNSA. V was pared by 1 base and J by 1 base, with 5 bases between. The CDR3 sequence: CASSLGVSYEQYF. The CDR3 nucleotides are TGTGCCAGCAGCTTAGGAGTTTCCTACGAGCAGTACTTC.

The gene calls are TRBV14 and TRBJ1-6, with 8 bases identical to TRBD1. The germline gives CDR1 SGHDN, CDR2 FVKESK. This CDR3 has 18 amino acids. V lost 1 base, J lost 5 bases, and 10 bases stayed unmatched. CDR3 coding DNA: TGTGCCAGCAGCCAAGTAGGGACAGGCGGTAGTAATAATTCACCCCTCCACTTT. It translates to CASSQVGTGGSNNSPLHF. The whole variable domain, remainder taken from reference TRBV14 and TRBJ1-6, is EAGVTQFPSHSVIEKGQTVTLRCDPISGHDNLYWYRRVMGKEIKFLLHFVKESKQDESGMPNNRFLAERTGGTYSTLKVQPAELEDSGVYFCASSQVGTGGSNNSPLHFGNGTRLTVT.

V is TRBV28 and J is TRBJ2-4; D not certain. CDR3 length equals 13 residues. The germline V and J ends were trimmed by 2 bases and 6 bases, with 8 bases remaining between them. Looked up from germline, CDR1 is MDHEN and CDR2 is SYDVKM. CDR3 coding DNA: TGTGCCAGCAGTTTAACAGCTTTAAACATTCAGTACTTC. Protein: CASSLTALNIQYF.

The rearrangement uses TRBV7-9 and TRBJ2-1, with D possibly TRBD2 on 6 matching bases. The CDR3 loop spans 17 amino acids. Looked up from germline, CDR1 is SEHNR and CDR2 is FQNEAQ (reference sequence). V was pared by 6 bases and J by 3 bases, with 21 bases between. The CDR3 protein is CASSFQSRGAGYNEQFF. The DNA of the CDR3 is TGTGCCAGCAGTTTTCAAAGCCGCGGGGCCGGCTACAATGAGCAGTTCTTC.

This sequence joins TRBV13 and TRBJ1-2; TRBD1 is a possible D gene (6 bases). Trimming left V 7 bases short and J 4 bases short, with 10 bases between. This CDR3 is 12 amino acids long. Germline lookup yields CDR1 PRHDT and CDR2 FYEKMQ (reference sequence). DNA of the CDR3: TGTGCCAGCAAGAGGACAGCCTATGGCTACACCTTC. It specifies CASKRTAYGYTF.

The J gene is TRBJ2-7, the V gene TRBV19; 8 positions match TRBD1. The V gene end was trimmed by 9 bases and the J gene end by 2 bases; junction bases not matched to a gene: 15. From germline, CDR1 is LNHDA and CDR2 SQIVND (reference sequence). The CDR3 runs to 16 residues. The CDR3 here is CARAPGQGRTPYEQYF. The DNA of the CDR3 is TGTGCCAGAGCACCCGGACAGGGTCGAACCCCCTACGAGCAGTACTTC.

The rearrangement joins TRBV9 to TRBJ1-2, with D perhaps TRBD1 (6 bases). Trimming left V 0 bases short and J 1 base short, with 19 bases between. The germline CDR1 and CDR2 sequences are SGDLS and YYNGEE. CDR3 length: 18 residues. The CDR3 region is CASSVDPLSGAYNYGYTF. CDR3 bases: TGTGCCAGCAGCGTAGATCCCCTTTCAGGGGCCTATAACTATGGCTACACCTTC. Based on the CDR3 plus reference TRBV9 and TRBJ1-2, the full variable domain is DSGVTQTPKHLITATGQRVTLRCSPRSGDLSVYWYQQSLDQGLQFLIQYYNGEERAKGNILERFSAQQFPDLHSELNLSSLELGDSALYFCASSVDPLSGAYNYGYTFGSGTRLTVV.

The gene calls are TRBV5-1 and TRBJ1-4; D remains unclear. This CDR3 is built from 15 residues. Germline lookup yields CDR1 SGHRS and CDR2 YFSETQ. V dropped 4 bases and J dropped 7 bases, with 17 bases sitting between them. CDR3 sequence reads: CASSQRPRGIEKLFF. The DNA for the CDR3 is TGCGCCAGCAGCCAAAGGCCCCGAGGGATTGAAAAACTGTTTTTT.

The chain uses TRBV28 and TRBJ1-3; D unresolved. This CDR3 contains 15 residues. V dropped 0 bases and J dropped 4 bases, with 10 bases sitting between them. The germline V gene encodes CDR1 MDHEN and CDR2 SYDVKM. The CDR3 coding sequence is TGTGCCAGCAGTTTATGGGCGGGGATCGGAAACACCATATATTTT. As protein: CASSLWAGIGNTIYF.

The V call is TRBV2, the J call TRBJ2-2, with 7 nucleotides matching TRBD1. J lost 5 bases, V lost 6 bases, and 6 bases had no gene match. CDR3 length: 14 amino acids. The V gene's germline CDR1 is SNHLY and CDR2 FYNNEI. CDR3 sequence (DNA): TGTGCCAGCAGGGTTATACAGGGGACCGGGGAGCTGTTTTTT. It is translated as CASRVIQGTGELFF.